This T cell receptor (beta chain) was obtained from a study of shared clonotypes between healthy human individuals. Study at large: Three CD4 naive, three CD4 memory, two CD8 naive and one CD8 memory plate were used per donor. Points from the study as a whole: All-four-donor shared clonotypes had higher generation probabilities than non-shared clonotypes did. Only blood was sampled; tissue repertoires likely differ.

This table comes from immunoSEQ multiplex PCR, and its TCRdb copy is limited to in-frame clones, with some not included. Of more than 2 million clones listed, 90% to 95% were seen once; the top ten hold approximately 0.13%. Points on this clone: Its matching antigen is unknown.

The CDR3 totals 16 residues. Trimming cost V 4 bases and J 5 bases; bases outside gene matches: 10. Germline V lookup: CDR1 SGHDT, CDR2 YYEEEE. The source of this sequence is a man younger than 35 in good health. Sequencing was carried out using naive CD4+ T cells sorted from blood. The subset here: CD45RA+ positively selected. The chain is built from TRBV5-6 and TRBJ2-5, with TRBD1 matching 11 bases. The CDR3 region has the DNA TGTGCCAGCAGCGCCCCGGGACAGGGGGTAAGGGAGACCCAGTACTTC. Amino acids: CASSAPGQGVRETQYF.